This TCR beta chain was sequenced for a study of monozygotic twins with inflammatory bowel disease. On this clonotype itself: Its specificity is unknown.

Per the germline V gene, CDR1 is MNHNS and CDR2 is SASEGT. CDR3 length: 14 residues. cDNA was made in eight separate reactions per sample. Two rounds of nested PCR, of about 16 and 10 cycles, were run on TCRalpha and TCRbeta cDNA. Using the 5' RACE reads, TCRdb records one entry per CDR3 protein without DNA. With about 440,000 distinct CDR3 sequences in the sample, the ten largest clones hold about 2.2%. General observations from the study: It was observed that concordant and discordant twins did not differ in repertoire similarity, possibly given limited power.

The sequencing input was blood. The genes are TRBV6-1 and TRBJ2-1. This TCR came from a human donor with ulcerative colitis or Crohn's disease, or a healthy co-twin of an affected twin (not recorded which). This CDR3 reads CASRVGTTYNEQFF.